This T cell receptor (beta chain) emerged from a study of control samples from healthy donors and cancer patients. Trimming cost V 8 bases and J 4 bases; bases outside gene matches: 15. Germline V CDR1 and CDR2: MDHEN, SYDVKM. CDR3 size: 17 residues. The protocol was immunoSEQ multiplex PCR, while the TCRdb copy is restricted to in-frame clones and leaves out a portion. The profile shows 150,000 to 200,000 clones, roughly 90% of them singletons. Input material: blood. The TCR was taken from a man aged 25-45 years in good health. The V gene is TRBV28, the J gene TRBJ2-2, with 8 nucleotides matching TRBD2. In nucleotides, the CDR3 is TGTGCCAGCGGTTACTCCGGGACTAGTCTCAGCACCGGGGAGCTGTTTTTT. Protein product: CASGYSGTSLSTGELFF.